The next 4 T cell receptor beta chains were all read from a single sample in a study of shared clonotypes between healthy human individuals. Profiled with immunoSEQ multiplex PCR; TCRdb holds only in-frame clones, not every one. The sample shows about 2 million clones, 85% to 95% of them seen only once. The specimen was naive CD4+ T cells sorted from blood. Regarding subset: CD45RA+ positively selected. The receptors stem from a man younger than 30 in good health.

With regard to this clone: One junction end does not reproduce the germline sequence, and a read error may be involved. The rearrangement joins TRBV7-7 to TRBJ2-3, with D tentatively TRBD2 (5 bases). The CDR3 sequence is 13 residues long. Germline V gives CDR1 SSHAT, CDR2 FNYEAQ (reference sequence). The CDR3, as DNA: TGTGCTAGCAGCTCCGGGGGCACAGATACGCAGTATTTT. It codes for CASSSGGTDTQYF.

Here the CDR3 DNA reads TGTGCCAGCAGCCGAACGCTAGCGGGCGCGAACACCGGGGAGCTGTTTTTT. This gives the protein CASSRTLAGANTGELFF. This rearrangement joins TRBV2 to TRBJ2-2; 8 bases align to TRBD2. J gave up 0 bases and V 6 bases, and 9 bases lay outside the gene matches. The CDR3 covers 17 residues. Germline CDR1 reads SNHLY; CDR2 reads FYNNEI.

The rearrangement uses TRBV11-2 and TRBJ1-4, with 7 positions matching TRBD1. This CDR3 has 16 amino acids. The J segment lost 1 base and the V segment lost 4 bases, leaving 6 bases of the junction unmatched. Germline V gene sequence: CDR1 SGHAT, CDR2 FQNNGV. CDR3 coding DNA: TGTGCCAGCAGCTCGACCCACAGGGGAACTAATGAAAAACTGTTTTTT. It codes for CASSSTHRGTNEKLFF.

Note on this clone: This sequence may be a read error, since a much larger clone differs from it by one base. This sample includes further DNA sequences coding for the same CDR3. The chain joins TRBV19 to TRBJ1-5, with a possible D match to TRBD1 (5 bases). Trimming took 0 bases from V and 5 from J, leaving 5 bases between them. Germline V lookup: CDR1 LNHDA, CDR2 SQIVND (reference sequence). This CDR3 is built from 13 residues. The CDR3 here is CASSIDRDQPQHF. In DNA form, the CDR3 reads TGTGCCAGTAGTATAGACAGGGATCAGCCCCAGCATTTT. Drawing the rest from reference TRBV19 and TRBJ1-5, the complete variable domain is DGGITQSPKYLFRKEGQNVTLSCEQNLNHDAMYWYRQDPGQGLRLIYYSQIVNDFQKGDIAEGYSVSREKKESFPLTVTSAQKNPTAFYLCASSIDRDQPQHFGDGTRLSIL.